These T cell receptor beta chains were read from a single sample in a study of regulatory T cells in long-lasting Graves disease. In TCRdb, the multiplex PCR reads were re-called with MiXCR into one record per CDR3 protein. The table has roughly 300,000 distinct CDR3 sequences, around 20% seen once. Sequenced here: peripheral blood mononuclear cells (PBMCs), sampled when the disease was refractory, from a patient treated with antithyroid drugs. These receptor sequences come from a female donor with Graves disease. Each CDR3 is given with its conserved first and last residue. A D gene is named only where the DNA matches it firmly. Rows may omit the clone size; those that give it use once, few, many or a size class.

CDR3aa	CDR3nt	v_gene	j_gene	d_gene	abundance
CAWQRGGTEAFF	TGTGCCTGGCAGAGGGGAGGCACTGAAGCTTTCTTT	TRBV30	TRBJ1-1	.	many
CSVEVGVNQPQHF	TGCAGCGTTGAAGTTGGGGTAAATCAGCCCCAGCATTTT	TRBV29-1	TRBJ1-5	.	once
CASSIQGGRRSPLHF	TGTGCCAGCAGTATACAGGGAGGGAGACGTTCACCCCTCCACTTT	TRBV6-1	TRBJ1-6	.	.
CASSQVTGGLGTEAFF	TGTGCCAGCAGCCAAGTGACAGGGGGCCTGGGCACTGAAGCTTTCTTT	TRBV3-1	TRBJ1-1	TRBD1	.
CASSFSLGRSAGLYGYTF	TGTGCCAGCAGCTTCTCCCTGGGACGCTCGGCGGGGCTATATGGCTACACCTTC	TRBV11-2	TRBJ1-2	.	many
CASSEGPRDYEQYF	TGTGCCAGCAGTGAAGGGCCCAGGGACTACGAGCAGTACTTC	TRBV6-2/TRBV6-3	TRBJ2-7	.	many
CAISESYLKQGVSVGYTF	TGTGCCATCAGTGAGTCCTACTTGAAACAGGGGGTGTCGGTTGGCTACACCTTC	TRBV10-3	TRBJ1-2	TRBD1	.
CACVPDQGAGEAFF	TGTGCCTGCGTCCCCGACCAGGGGGCTGGTGAAGCTTTCTTT	TRBV30	TRBJ1-1	TRBD1	many
CASTSGGAGTGELFF	TGTGCCAGCACTAGCGGGGGGGCCGGCACCGGGGAGCTGTTTTTT	TRBV6-1	TRBJ2-2	TRBD2	.
CSALKGAPGNYGYTF	TGCAGTGCCCTGAAGGGCGCCCCGGGAAACTATGGCTACACCTTC	TRBV20-1	TRBJ1-2	.	many
CASTRGSNQPQHF	TGTGCCAGCACGAGGGGGAGCAATCAGCCCCAGCATTTT	TRBV12-3/TRBV12-4	TRBJ1-5	.	many
CSVEDLSGADEQYF	TGCAGCGTTGAAGATCTTAGCGGGGCCGACGAGCAGTACTTC	TRBV29-1	TRBJ2-7	TRBD2	many
CAWSVQGRGQPQHF	TGTGCCTGGAGTGTACAGGGTCGGGGTCAGCCCCAGCATTTT	TRBV30	TRBJ1-5	.	.
CASSHRGLGAFF	TGTGCCAGCAGTCACAGGGGGCTGGGCGCTTTCTTT	TRBV6-1	TRBJ1-1	TRBD1	many
CATGQGRSYEQYF	TGTGCCACGGGACAGGGGAGGTCCTACGAGCAGTACTTC	TRBV2	TRBJ2-7	TRBD1	many
CASSQLAGNNEQFF	TGCGCCAGCAGCCAATTAGCGGGGAACAATGAGCAGTTCTTC	TRBV5-1	TRBJ2-1	TRBD2	.
CATNDRAEETQYF	TGTGCCACCAACGACAGGGCGGAAGAGACCCAGTACTTC	TRBV24-1	TRBJ2-5	TRBD1	few
CASTTGGSYEQYF	TGTGCCAGTACGACAGGGGGCTCCTACGAGCAGTACTTC	TRBV5-6	TRBJ2-7	TRBD1	.
CASSVSGGDNEQFF	TGTGCCAGCAGCGTTAGCGGGGGAGACAATGAGCAGTTCTTC	TRBV7-9	TRBJ2-1	TRBD2	few
CASSEGSGSSNEKLFF	TGTGCCAGCAGTGAAGGGTCGGGCAGTTCTAATGAAAAACTGTTTTTT	TRBV6-1	TRBJ1-4	.	many
CATSRPGQGFYEQYF	TGTGCCACCAGCAGGCCGGGACAGGGCTTCTACGAGCAGTACTTC	TRBV15	TRBJ2-7	TRBD1	few
CASSIGRGKSGTEAFF	TGTGCCAGTAGTATTGGGAGGGGGAAGAGCGGCACTGAAGCTTTCTTT	TRBV19	TRBJ1-1	.	few
CASSLVYWDTEKLFF	TGTGCCAGCAGCTTAGTCTATTGGGACACCGAAAAACTGTTTTTT	TRBV11-2	TRBJ1-4	.	many
CATRGTGTGELFF	TGTGCCACCAGGGGGACGGGGACCGGGGAGCTGTTTTTT	TRBV24-1	TRBJ2-2	.	few
CASRPGGSRGSGELFF	TGTGCCAGCAGACCAGGGGGCAGCAGAGGATCCGGGGAGCTGTTTTTT	TRBV7-6	TRBJ2-2	TRBD1	few
CASSLSVWDRGVEKLFF	TGTGCCAGCAGCTTGTCGGTGTGGGACAGGGGGGTGGAAAAACTGTTTTTT	TRBV5-5	TRBJ1-4	TRBD1	.
CASSPLRGTGSNQPQHF	TGTGCCAGCAGCCCCTTACGGGGGACAGGGAGCAATCAGCCCCAGCATTTT	TRBV6-1	TRBJ1-5	TRBD1	many
CSEPASGGAVDIQYF	TGCAGCGAGCCCGCGAGCGGGGGGGCCGTGGACATTCAGTACTTC	TRBV29-1	TRBJ2-4	TRBD2	few
CASSPGPREWDTEAFF	TGTGCCAGCTCACCCGGGCCCAGGGAGTGGGACACTGAAGCTTTCTTT	TRBV18	TRBJ1-1	.	.
CASTPLLAGVSYEQYF	TGTGCCAGCACCCCTCTTCTAGCGGGAGTGTCCTACGAGCAGTACTTC	TRBV7-9	TRBJ2-7	TRBD2	many
CASSLRHRGNTGELFF	TGTGCCAGCAGCTTAAGGCACAGGGGGAACACCGGGGAGCTGTTTTTT	TRBV11-2	TRBJ2-2	TRBD1	many
CSVRGDRDTGELFF	TGCAGCGTTAGGGGGGACAGGGACACCGGGGAGCTGTTTTTT	TRBV29-1	TRBJ2-2	TRBD1	.
CASSSLGPWGTEAFF	TGTGCCAGCAGCAGCCTCGGTCCCTGGGGCACTGAAGCTTTCTTT	TRBV12-3/TRBV12-4	TRBJ1-1	.	many
CASSSSDRTGYGYTF	TGTGCCAGCAGCTCCTCGGACAGGACGGGTTATGGCTACACCTTC	TRBV7-9	TRBJ1-2	TRBD1	many
CASSLSLGSPGANVLTF	TGTGCCAGCAGTTTATCCCTGGGGTCCCCTGGGGCCAACGTCCTGACTTTC	TRBV28	TRBJ2-6	.	many
CASSHGQGNTEAFF	TGTGCCAGCAGCCACGGACAGGGAAACACTGAAGCTTTCTTT	TRBV3-1	TRBJ1-1	TRBD1	many
CSAPPTGGLETQYF	TGCAGTGCTCCTCCGACAGGGGGCCTAGAGACCCAGTACTTC	TRBV20-1	TRBJ2-5	TRBD1	.
CASSQARTASYEQYF	TGCGCCAGCAGCCAAGCCCGGACGGCCTCCTACGAGCAGTACTTC	TRBV4-3	TRBJ2-7	.	few
CASSQERTFSGNTIYF	TGCGCCAGCAGCCAAGAAAGGACCTTCTCTGGAAACACCATATATTTT	TRBV4-3	TRBJ1-3	.	.
CASSWGIGYTF	TGTGCCAGCAGTTGGGGGATCGGCTACACCTTC	TRBV12-3/TRBV12-4	TRBJ1-2	.	many
CASSPGLLEAFF	TGTGCCAGCAGTCCTGGACTCCTTGAAGCTTTCTTT	TRBV12-3/TRBV12-4	TRBJ1-1	.	medium-sized
CASSPHRGRSDEQYF	TGTGCCAGCAGCCCCCATAGGGGGCGGTCCGACGAGCAGTACTTC	TRBV7-8	TRBJ2-7	TRBD1	few
CANSPGGEGPEAFF	TGCGCCAACAGCCCGGGGGGGGAGGGGCCTGAAGCTTTCTTT	TRBV4-1	TRBJ1-1	.	.
CAWSRETQETQYF	TGTGCCTGGAGTAGAGAAACCCAAGAGACCCAGTACTTC	TRBV30	TRBJ2-5	.	.
CAWSVRGAAEAFF	TGTGCCTGGAGTGTACGAGGGGCTGCTGAAGCTTTCTTT	TRBV30	TRBJ1-1	.	.
CASRGGNGGRNEQYF	TGTGCCAGCAGAGGGGGAAACGGGGGGAGAAACGAGCAGTACTTC	TRBV6-1	TRBJ2-7	.	many
CASSPLVGTQYF	TGTGCCAGCTCGCCCCTAGTTGGTACGCAGTATTTT	TRBV18	TRBJ2-3	.	.
CASRPAGGGYTF	TGTGCCAGCAGGCCCGCAGGGGGTGGCTACACCTTC	TRBV6-2/TRBV6-3	TRBJ1-2	TRBD1	many
CSAAGRANTGELFF	TGCAGTGCAGCGGGACGCGCGAACACCGGGGAGCTGTTTTTT	TRBV20-1	TRBJ2-2	TRBD2	.
CASSLDNTGELFF	TGCGCCAGCAGCTTAGACAACACCGGGGAGCTGTTTTTT	TRBV5-1	TRBJ2-2	.	.
CATSRAPIRAGTDTQYF	TGTGCCACCAGCAGAGCCCCCATTAGAGCAGGCACAGATACGCAGTATTTT	TRBV15	TRBJ2-3	.	few
CAWSGRTGELFF	TGTGCCTGGAGCGGGCGCACCGGGGAGCTGTTTTTT	TRBV30	TRBJ2-2	.	.
CASSLGQLNNSPLHF	TGTGCCAGCAGTCTCGGACAGCTAAATAATTCACCCCTCCACTTT	TRBV7-9	TRBJ1-6	.	many
CASSLRRDLTYEQYF	TGTGCCAGCAGTTTACGTAGGGACCTAACCTACGAGCAGTACTTC	TRBV27	TRBJ2-7	.	few
CASRSLPNTGELFF	TGTGCCAGCCGGTCTCTCCCGAACACCGGGGAGCTGTTTTTT	TRBV28	TRBJ2-2	.	.
CSTKRNTEAFF	TGCAGTACCAAACGAAACACTGAAGCTTTCTTT	TRBV20-1	TRBJ1-1	.	.
CASSYSDNFEQYF	TGTGCCAGCAGTTACTCGGACAACTTCGAGCAGTACTTC	TRBV6-9	TRBJ2-7	.	few
CASGAGIASGNTIYF	TGTGCCAGTGGCGCAGGGATAGCCTCTGGAAACACCATATATTTT	TRBV19	TRBJ1-3	.	.